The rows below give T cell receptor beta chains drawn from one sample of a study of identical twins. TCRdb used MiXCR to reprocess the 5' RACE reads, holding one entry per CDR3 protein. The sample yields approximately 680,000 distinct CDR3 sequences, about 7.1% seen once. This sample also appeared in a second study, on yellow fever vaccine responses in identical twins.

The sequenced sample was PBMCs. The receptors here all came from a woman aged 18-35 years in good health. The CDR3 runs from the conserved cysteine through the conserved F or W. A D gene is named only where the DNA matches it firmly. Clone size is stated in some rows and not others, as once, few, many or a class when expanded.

CDR3 protein: CASSLPQTGVRYTF
CDR3 DNA: TGTGCCAGCAGCTTACCCCAGACAGGGGTGCGCTACACCTTC
clone size: few
J gene: TRBJ1-2
V gene: TRBV7-9
D gene: TRBD1

CDR3 protein: CASSETSEHSTDTQYF
CDR3 DNA: TGTGCCAGCAGCGAAACGAGTGAGCACAGCACAGATACGCAGTATTTT
clone size: many
J gene: TRBJ2-3
V gene: TRBV7-6
D gene: .

CDR3 protein: CSATWTGNTEAFF
CDR3 DNA: TGCAGTGCTACCTGGACGGGGAACACTGAAGCTTTCTTT
clone size: .
J gene: TRBJ1-1
V gene: TRBV20-1
D gene: .

CDR3 protein: CSARDRKIQETQYF
CDR3 DNA: TGCAGTGCTAGGGACCGTAAGATCCAAGAGACCCAGTACTTC
clone size: .
J gene: TRBJ2-5
V gene: TRBV20-1
D gene: .

CDR3 protein: CASSRGTSGTYEQYF
CDR3 DNA: TGTGCCAGCTCACGGGGGACTAGCGGGACCTACGAGCAGTACTTC
clone size: .
J gene: TRBJ2-7
V gene: TRBV18
D gene: TRBD2

CDR3 protein: CASSEEPHGGYNEQFF
CDR3 DNA: TGTGCCAGCAGTGAAGAACCTCATGGTGGCTACAATGAGCAGTTCTTC
clone size: many
J gene: TRBJ2-1
V gene: TRBV6-1
D gene: .

CDR3 protein: CASSLWTSAKPYNEQFF
CDR3 DNA: TGTGCCAGCAGTTTATGGACTAGCGCGAAACCCTACAATGAGCAGTTCTTC
clone size: few
J gene: TRBJ2-1
V gene: TRBV12-3/TRBV12-4
D gene: TRBD2

CDR3 protein: CATGDLTGNTIYF
CDR3 DNA: TGTGCCACGGGGGACTTAACTGGAAACACCATATATTTT
clone size: few
J gene: TRBJ1-3
V gene: TRBV6-2/TRBV6-3
D gene: .

CDR3 protein: CASSLKGQTSGANVLTF
CDR3 DNA: TGTGCCAGCAGCTTAAAGGGACAAACCTCTGGGGCCAACGTCCTGACTTTC
clone size: many
J gene: TRBJ2-6
V gene: TRBV7-9
D gene: .

CDR3 protein: CATSESGTSGFYEQYF
CDR3 DNA: TGTGCCACCAGTGAATCCGGGACTAGCGGATTTTACGAGCAGTACTTC
clone size: .
J gene: TRBJ2-7
V gene: TRBV24-1
D gene: TRBD2